The 2 T cell receptor beta chains below come from one sample, sequenced in a study of lymphopenia after photon versus proton radiotherapy. The method was immunoSEQ multiplex PCR; TCRdb's version includes in-frame clones alone and lacks a portion of them. The sample includes approximately 160,000 clones, about 85% of them seen just once. This specimen was peripheral blood, taken from a patient treated with photon-based radiotherapy. Receptors were obtained from a man aged 50 to 60 with gastric cancer.

The genes are TRBV5-1 and TRBJ1-2, with D perhaps TRBD1 (5 bases). Germline-derived CDR1 and CDR2 are SGHRS and YFSETQ. The CDR3 sequence is 13 residues long. The V gene lost 0 bases and the J gene lost 8 bases, with 11 bases spanning the gap. CDR3 loop: CASSLAGLEGYTF. CDR3 DNA sequence: TGCGCCAGCAGCTTGGCAGGGTTAGAGGGCTACACCTTC.

This clone has only one observation. The CDR3 region is CASSPPGTSNNEQFF. Here the CDR3 DNA reads TGTGCCAGCAGTCCGCCTGGGACTAGCAACAATGAGCAGTTCTTC. The chain joins TRBV28 to TRBJ2-1; 9 bases align to TRBD2. The CDR3 extends over 15 amino acids. The V segment lost 5 bases and the J segment 5 bases; nucleotides outside the gene matches: 7. Germline CDR1 and CDR2: MDHEN and SYDVKM.